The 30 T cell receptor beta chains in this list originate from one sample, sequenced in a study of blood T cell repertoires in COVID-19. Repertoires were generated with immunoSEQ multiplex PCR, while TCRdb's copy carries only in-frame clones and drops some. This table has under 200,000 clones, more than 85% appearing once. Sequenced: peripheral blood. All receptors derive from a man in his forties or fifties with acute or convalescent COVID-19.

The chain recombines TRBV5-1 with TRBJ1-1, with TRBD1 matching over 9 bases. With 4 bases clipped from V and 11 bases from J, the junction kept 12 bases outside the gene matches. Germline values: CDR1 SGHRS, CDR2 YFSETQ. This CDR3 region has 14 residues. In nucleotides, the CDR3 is TGCGCCAGCAGCGCCCTACAGGGGGCTATGGGGGCTTTCTTT. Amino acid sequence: CASSALQGAMGAFF. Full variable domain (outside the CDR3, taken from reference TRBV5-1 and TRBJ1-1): KAGVTQTPRYLIKTRGQQVTLSCSPISGHRSVSWYQQTPGQGLQFLFEYFSETQRNKGNFPGRFSGRQFSNSRSEMNVSTLELGDSALYLCASSALQGAMGAFFGQGTRLTVV.

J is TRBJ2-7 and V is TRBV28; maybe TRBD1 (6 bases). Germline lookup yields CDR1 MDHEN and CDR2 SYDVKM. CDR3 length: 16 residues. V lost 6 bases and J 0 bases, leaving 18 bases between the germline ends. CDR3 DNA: TGTGCCAGCAGCCCCTTGAACAGGGCCTTCTCCTACGAGCAGTACGTC. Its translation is CASSPLNRAFSYEQYV.

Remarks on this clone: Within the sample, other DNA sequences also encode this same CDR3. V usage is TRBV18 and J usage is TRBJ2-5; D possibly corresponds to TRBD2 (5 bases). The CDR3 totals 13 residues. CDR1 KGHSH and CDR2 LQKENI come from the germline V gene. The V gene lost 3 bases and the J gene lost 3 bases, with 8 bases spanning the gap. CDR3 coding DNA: TGTGCCAGCTCACCTGGACTGGAAGAGACCCAGTACTTC. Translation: CASSPGLEETQYF.

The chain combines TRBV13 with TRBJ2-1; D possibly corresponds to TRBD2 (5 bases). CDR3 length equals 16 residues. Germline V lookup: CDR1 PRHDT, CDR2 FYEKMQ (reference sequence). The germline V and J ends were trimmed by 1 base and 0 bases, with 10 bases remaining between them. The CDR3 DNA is TGTGCCAGCAGCTTAGTCGGAGGAAGCTCCTACAATGAGCAGTTCTTC. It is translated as CASSLVGGSSYNEQFF. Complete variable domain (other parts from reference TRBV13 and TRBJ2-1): AAGVIQSPRHLIKEKRETATLKCYPIPRHDTVYWYQQGPGQDPQFLISFYEKMQSDKGSIPDRFSAQQFSDYHSELNMSSLELGDSALYFCASSLVGGSSYNEQFFGPGTRLTVL.

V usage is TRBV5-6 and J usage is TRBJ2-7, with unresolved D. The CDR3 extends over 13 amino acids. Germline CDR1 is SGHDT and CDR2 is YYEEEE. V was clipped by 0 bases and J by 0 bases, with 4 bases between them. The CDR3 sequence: CASSLGSSYEQYF. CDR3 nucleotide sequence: TGTGCCAGCAGCTTGGGTAGCTCCTACGAGCAGTACTTC.

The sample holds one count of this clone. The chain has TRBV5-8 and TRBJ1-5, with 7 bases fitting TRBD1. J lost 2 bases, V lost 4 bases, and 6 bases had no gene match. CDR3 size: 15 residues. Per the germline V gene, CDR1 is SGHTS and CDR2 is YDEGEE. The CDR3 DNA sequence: TGTGCCAGCAGCCGGGGACAGCCTCGCAATCAGCCCCAGCATTTT. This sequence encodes CASSRGQPRNQPQHF.

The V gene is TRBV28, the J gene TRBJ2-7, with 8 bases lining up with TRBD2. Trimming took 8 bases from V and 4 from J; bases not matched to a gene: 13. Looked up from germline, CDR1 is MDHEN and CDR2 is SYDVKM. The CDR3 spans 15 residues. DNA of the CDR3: TGTGCCAGCGGGCGAGGTCGGGGGGGGGCTTACGAGCAGTACGTC. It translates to CASGRGRGGAYEQYV.

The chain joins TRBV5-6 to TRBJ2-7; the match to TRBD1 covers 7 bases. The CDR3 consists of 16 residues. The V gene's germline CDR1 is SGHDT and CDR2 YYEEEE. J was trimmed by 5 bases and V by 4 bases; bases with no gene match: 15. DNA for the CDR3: TGTGCCAGCAGCCCTGGACAGGCCGTCTGGTCCCACGAGCAGTACGTC. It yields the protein CASSPGQAVWSHEQYV.

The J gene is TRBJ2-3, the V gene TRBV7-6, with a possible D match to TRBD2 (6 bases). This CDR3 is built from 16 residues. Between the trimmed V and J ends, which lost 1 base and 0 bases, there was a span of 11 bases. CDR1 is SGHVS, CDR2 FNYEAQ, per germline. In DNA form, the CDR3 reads TGTGCCAGCAGCTTAGAGGCCGGGGGTAGCACAGATACGCAGTATTTT. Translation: CASSLEAGGSTDTQYF.

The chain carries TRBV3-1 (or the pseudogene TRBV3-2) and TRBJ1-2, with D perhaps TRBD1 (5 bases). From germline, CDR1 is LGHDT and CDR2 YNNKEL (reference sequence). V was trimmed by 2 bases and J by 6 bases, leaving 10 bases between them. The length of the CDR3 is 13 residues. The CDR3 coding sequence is TGTGCCAGCAGCCAAAGTGCAGGGAATGGCTACACCTTC. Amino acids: CASSQSAGNGYTF.

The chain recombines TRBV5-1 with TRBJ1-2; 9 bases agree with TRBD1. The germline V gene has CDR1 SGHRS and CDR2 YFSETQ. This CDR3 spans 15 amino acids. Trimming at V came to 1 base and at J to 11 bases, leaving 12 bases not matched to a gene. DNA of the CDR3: TGCGCCAGCAGCTTGATTGATCCGGGACAGGGTCTGTACACCTTC. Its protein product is CASSLIDPGQGLYTF.

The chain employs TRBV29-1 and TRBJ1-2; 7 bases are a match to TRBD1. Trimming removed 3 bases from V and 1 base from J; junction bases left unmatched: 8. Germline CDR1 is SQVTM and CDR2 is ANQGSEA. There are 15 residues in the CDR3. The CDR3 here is CSVDISTGLNYGYTF. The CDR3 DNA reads TGCAGCGTTGATATTTCGACAGGGCTTAACTATGGCTACACCTTC.

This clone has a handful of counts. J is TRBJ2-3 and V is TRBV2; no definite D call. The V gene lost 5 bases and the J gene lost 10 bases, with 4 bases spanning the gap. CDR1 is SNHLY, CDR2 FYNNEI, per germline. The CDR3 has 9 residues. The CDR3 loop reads CASSTPQYF. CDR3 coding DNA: TGTGCCAGCAGTACTCCGCAGTATTTT.

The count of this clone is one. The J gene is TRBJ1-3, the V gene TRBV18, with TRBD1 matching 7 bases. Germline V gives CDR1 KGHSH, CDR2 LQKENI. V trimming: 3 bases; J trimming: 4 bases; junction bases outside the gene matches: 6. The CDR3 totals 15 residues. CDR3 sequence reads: CASSPRGTDGNTIYF. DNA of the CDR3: TGTGCCAGCTCACCTCGAGGGACAGACGGAAACACCATATATTTT. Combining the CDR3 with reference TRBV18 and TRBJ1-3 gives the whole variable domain NAGVMQNPRHLVRRRGQEARLRCSPMKGHSHVYWYRQLPEEGLKFMVYLQKENIIDESGMPKERFSAEFPKEGPSILRIQQVVRGDSAAYFCASSPRGTDGNTIYFGEGSWLTVV.

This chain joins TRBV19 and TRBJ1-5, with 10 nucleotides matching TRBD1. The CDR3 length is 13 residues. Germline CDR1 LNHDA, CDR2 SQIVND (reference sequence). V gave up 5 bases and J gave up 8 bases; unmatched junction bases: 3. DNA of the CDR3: TGTGCCAGTAGTTTGGACAGGGGGAAGCCCCAGCATTTT. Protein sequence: CASSLDRGKPQHF.

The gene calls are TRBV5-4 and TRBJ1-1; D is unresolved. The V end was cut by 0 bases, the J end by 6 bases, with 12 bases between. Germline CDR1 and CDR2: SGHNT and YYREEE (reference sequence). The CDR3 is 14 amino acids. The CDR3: CASSLGPNGSEAFF. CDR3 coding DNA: TGTGCCAGCAGCTTGGGCCCCAATGGCTCTGAAGCTTTCTTT. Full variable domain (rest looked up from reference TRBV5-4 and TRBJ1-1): ETGVTQSPTHLIKTRGQQVTLRCSSQSGHNTVSWYQQALGQGPQFIFQYYREEENGRGNFPPRFSGLQFPNYSSELNVNALELDDSALYLCASSLGPNGSEAFFGQGTRLTVV.

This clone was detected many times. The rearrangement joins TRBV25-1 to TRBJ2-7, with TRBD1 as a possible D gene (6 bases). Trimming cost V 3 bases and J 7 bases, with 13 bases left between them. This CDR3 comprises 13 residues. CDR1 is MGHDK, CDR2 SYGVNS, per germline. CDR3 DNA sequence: TGTGCCAGCAGTGACAGGGGTCGAAGGGAGCAGTACGTC. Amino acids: CASSDRGRREQYV.

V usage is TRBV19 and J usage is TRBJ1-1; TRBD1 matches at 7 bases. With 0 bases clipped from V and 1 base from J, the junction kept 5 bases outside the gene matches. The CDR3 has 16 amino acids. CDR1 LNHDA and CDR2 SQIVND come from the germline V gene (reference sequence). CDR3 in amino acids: CASSIDSRGWNTEAFF. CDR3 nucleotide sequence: TGTGCCAGTAGTATAGATTCCAGGGGGTGGAACACTGAAGCTTTCTTT.

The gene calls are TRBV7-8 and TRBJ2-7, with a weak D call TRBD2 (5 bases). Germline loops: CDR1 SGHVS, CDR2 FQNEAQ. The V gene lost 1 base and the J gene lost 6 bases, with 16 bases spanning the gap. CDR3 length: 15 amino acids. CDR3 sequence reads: CASSLERGRSPEQYV. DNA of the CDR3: TGTGCCAGCAGCTTAGAACGGGGAAGATCTCCCGAGCAGTACGTC.

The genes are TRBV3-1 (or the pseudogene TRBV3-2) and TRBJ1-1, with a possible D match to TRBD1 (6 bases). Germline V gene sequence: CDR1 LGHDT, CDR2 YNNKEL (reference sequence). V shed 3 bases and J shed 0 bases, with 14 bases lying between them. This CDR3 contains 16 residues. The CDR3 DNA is TGTGCCAGCAGCCACAGGGGCGCGGGAGTGAACACTGAAGCTTTCTTT. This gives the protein CASSHRGAGVNTEAFF.

The CDR3 loop reads CASSLGGGGNEKLFF. In DNA form, the CDR3 reads TGTGCCAGCAGTTTGGGGGGGGGAGGTAATGAAAAACTGTTTTTT. The J gene is TRBJ1-4, the V gene TRBV28; D might be TRBD1 (5 bases). CDR1 is MDHEN and CDR2 is SYDVKM in the germline V gene. The CDR3 has 15 amino acids. Trimming shortened V by 3 bases and J by 4 bases, and 12 bases separated the two germline ends.

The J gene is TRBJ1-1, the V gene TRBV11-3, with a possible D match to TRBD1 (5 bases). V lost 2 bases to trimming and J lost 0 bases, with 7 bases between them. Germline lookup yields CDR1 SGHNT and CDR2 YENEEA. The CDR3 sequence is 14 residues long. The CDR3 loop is CASSLLGVNTEAFF. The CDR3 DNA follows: TGTGCCAGCAGCTTACTAGGGGTGAACACTGAAGCTTTCTTT. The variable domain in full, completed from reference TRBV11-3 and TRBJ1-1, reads EAGVVQSPRYKIIEKKQPVAFWCNPISGHNTLYWYLQNLGQGPELLIRYENEEAVDDSQLPKDRFSAERLKGVDSTLKIQPAELGDSAVYLCASSLLGVNTEAFFGQGTRLTVV.

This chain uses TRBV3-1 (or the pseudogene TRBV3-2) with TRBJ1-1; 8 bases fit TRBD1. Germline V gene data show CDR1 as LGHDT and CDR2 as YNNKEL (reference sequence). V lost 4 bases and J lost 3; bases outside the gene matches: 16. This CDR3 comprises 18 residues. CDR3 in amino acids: CASSPRGRTGMIYTEAFF. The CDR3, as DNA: TGTGCCAGCAGCCCGCGTGGACGGACAGGGATGATATACACTGAAGCTTTCTTT.

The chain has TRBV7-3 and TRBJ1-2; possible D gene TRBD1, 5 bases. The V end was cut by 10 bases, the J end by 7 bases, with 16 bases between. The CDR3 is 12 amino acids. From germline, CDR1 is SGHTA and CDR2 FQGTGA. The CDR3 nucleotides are TGTGCCAAGGGCGGGACCATGCGTGGCTACACCTTC. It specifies CAKGGTMRGYTF.

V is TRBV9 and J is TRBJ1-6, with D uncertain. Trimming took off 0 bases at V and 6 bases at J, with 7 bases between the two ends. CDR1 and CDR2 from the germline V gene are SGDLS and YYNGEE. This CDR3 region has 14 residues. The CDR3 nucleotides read TGTGCCAGCAGCGTAGGACAAGGTAATTCACCCCTCCACTTT. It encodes CASSVGQGNSPLHF.

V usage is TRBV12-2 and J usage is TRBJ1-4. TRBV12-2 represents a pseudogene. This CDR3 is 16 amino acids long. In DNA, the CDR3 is TGTGCAAGTCGCTTATCGAGGGTAACAGCTAATGAAAAACTGTTTTTT. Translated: CASRLSRVTANEKLFF.

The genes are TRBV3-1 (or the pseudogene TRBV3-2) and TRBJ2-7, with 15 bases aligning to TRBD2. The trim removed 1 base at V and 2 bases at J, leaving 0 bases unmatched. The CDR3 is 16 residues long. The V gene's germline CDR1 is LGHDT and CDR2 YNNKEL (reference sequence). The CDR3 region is CASSQGTSGRAYEQYF. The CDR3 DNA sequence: TGTGCCAGCAGCCAAGGGACTAGCGGGAGGGCCTACGAGCAGTACTTC.

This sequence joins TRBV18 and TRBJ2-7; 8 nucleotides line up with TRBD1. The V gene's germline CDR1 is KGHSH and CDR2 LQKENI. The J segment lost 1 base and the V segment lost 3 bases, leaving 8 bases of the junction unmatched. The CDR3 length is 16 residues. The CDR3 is CASSPEGTGASYEQYF. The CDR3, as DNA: TGTGCCAGCTCACCGGAGGGGACAGGAGCTTCCTACGAGCAGTACTTC.

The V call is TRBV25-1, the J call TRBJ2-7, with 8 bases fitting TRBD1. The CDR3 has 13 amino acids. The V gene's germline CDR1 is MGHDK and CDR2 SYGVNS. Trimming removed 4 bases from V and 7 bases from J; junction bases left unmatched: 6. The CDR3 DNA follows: TGTGCCAGCAGTGGTCACAGGGGGAATGAGCAGTACGTC. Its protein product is CASSGHRGNEQYV.

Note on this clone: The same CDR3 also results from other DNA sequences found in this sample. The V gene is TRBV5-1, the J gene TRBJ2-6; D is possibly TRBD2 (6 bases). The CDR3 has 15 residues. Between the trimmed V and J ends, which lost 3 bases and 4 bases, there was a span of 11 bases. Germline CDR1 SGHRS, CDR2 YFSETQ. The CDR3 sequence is CASSSLASGANVLTF. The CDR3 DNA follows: TGCGCCAGCAGCTCCCTAGCGTCGGGGGCCAACGTCCTGACTTTC.